Shown below are 10 T cell receptor beta chains from a single sample sequenced in a study of monozygotic twins with inflammatory bowel disease. TCRdb re-called the 5' RACE reads; every CDR3 protein appears as one record, without DNA. The sample's table shows a few hundred thousand distinct CDR3 sequences. The sample consisted of blood. The receptors derive from a human donor with ulcerative colitis or Crohn's disease, or a healthy co-twin of an affected twin (not recorded which).

The chain joins TRBV19 to TRBJ1-4; the TCRdb D gene call, TRBD1, has no DNA to confirm it. The germline gives CDR1 LNHDA, CDR2 SQIVND (reference sequence). The CDR3 has 16 residues. The CDR3 spells CASSIFRAATNEKLFF. The whole variable domain, filled in from reference TRBV19 and TRBJ1-4, reads DGGITQSPKYLFRKEGQNVTLSCEQNLNHDAMYWYRQDPGQGLRLIYYSQIVNDFQKGDIAEGYSVSREKKESFPLTVTSAQKNPTAFYLCASSIFRAATNEKLFFGSGTQLSVL.

This chain uses TRBV7-2 with TRBJ2-3. The CDR3 contains 15 residues. Germline CDR1 reads SGHTA; CDR2 reads FQGNSA. The CDR3 is CASSLAATHTDTQYF.

V and J are TRBV18 and TRBJ2-1. This CDR3 has 11 residues. The germline V gene has CDR1 KGHSH and CDR2 LQKENI. This chain's CDR3 is CASSSSVEQFF.

The chain uses TRBV15 and TRBJ2-5; TCRdb indicates TRBD2, and absent DNA this call remains unverified. The CDR3 totals 13 residues. The germline gives CDR1 LNHNV, CDR2 YYDKDF (reference sequence). CDR3 protein: CATSTGTAETQYF. The whole variable domain, filled in from reference TRBV15 and TRBJ2-5, reads DAMVIQNPRYQVTQFGKPVTLSCSQTLNHNVMYWYQQKSSQAPKLLFHYYDKDFNNEADTPDNFQSRRPNTSFCFLDIRSPGLGDTAMYLCATSTGTAETQYFGPGTRLLVL.

J is TRBJ1-5 and V is TRBV28; TCRdb outputs TRBD1, but without DNA this stays unchecked. Germline CDR1 and CDR2: MDHEN and SYDVKM. The CDR3 is 14 residues long. CDR3 sequence: CASRWTGRGQPQHF.

The chain combines TRBV10-3 with TRBJ2-1; TCRdb's D call, TRBD2, is unchecked because there is no DNA. Germline lookup yields CDR1 ENHRY and CDR2 SYGVKD. The CDR3 has 19 residues. This CDR3 reads CAIAGLAGGGGSSYNEQFF.

V is TRBV12-3 or TRBV12-4 and J is TRBJ1-1. The CDR3 covers 14 residues. CDR3 residues: CASSPALGNTEAFF.

The V call is TRBV12-3 or TRBV12-4, the J call TRBJ1-1; the TCRdb D gene call, TRBD1, has no DNA to confirm it. This CDR3 has 18 amino acids. CDR3 sequence: CASSPTGYLSDSNTEAFF.

This chain joins TRBV6-2 or TRBV6-3 and TRBJ1-2. Germline values: CDR1 MNHEY, CDR2 SVGEGT. The CDR3 is 14 residues long. The CDR3 sequence is CASSYSGRSYGYTF.

CDR3 residues: CASSKLDGTYEQYF. The V gene is TRBV12-3 or TRBV12-4, the J gene TRBJ2-7; TCRdb designates TRBD2, a call that cannot be tested without DNA. The CDR3 has 14 residues.